Included here is one T cell receptor beta chain sequence, with context. TEMRA cells were enriched by FACS, and CD4+ and CD8+ T cells were negatively isolated. After extraction with the RNeasy kit, roughly 0.45 to 1 ug of the RNA was reverse transcribed using random hexamers. TCRdb processed the immunoSEQ multiplex PCR reads anew with MiXCR; each CDR3 protein has one entry. The sample lists about 250,000 distinct CDR3 sequences; roughly 95% were seen once. The entry originates in a study of CD8 T cells in Susac syndrome. The CDR3 is 15 amino acids. V lost 4 bases and J lost 4; bases outside the gene matches: 6. CDR1 is ENHRY, CDR2 SYGVKD, per germline.

The clonotype was recovered from a human donor with multiple sclerosis. The chain has TRBV10-3 and TRBJ1-1; 10 nucleotides agree with TRBD1. The sequencing sample was made of CD4+ T cells from PBMCs. The CDR3 sequence: CAISAGTGDFTEAFF. The CDR3 DNA follows: TGTGCCATCAGTGCGGGGACAGGGGACTTCACTGAAGCTTTCTTT.